This T cell receptor beta chain emerged from a study of response to subunit inactivated influenza vaccine. Study-level results: That few new T cells are recruited by each seasonal influenza vaccination was the authors' suggestion.

This CDR3 has 14 amino acids. The V end lost 4 bases, the J end lost 3 bases, and 12 bases lay between the germline ends. The V gene's germline CDR1 is SNHLY and CDR2 FYNNEI. TCRdb analysed the RT-PCR reads with MiXCR anew, one entry per CDR3 protein. The data show some 800,000 distinct CDR3 sequences, less than 25% seen once. Comment on this clonotype: Its target is not known.

The source was PBMCs from blood, collected roughly 5 days after vaccination. The sequence was collected from a man between 50 and 59 years old who received an inactivated influenza vaccine. V usage is TRBV2 and J usage is TRBJ1-2; D may be TRBD1 (6 bases). This chain's CDR3 is CASSGKQGHYGYTF. CDR3 DNA sequence: TGTGCCAGCAGTGGAAAACAGGGTCACTATGGCTACACCTTC.